This T cell receptor beta chain comes out of a study of blood T cell repertoires in COVID-19. Study-level background: Specimens from acute and convalescent COVID-19 originated in the United States, Italy and Spain. PBMCs, B-cell-depleted T cells, or T cells provided the cDNA or gDNA that made up the material.

Authors' analysis steps: Amplification of reference gene primers provided the estimated nucleated cell counts. Only in-frame clones appear in the TCRdb table, and some are missing; sequencing was by immunoSEQ multiplex PCR. The V and J calls and clone size were taken over from that table, and D and trimming were inferred from the DNA. This sample has 150,000 or so clones, with about four fifths found just once. CDR3 length: 14 residues. J lost 9 bases, V lost 5 bases, and 10 bases had no gene match. Germline V gene sequence: CDR1 LGHDT, CDR2 YNNKEL (reference sequence). The source material was peripheral blood. The rearrangement joins TRBV3-1 (or the pseudogene TRBV3-2) to TRBJ2-1; 7 bases fit TRBD2. This clonotype originated in an older woman with acute or convalescent COVID-19. In nucleotides, the CDR3 is TGTGCCAGCAGCTCGACGACTAGCAGCGGTGAGCAGTTCTTC. Protein: CASSSTTSSGEQFF.